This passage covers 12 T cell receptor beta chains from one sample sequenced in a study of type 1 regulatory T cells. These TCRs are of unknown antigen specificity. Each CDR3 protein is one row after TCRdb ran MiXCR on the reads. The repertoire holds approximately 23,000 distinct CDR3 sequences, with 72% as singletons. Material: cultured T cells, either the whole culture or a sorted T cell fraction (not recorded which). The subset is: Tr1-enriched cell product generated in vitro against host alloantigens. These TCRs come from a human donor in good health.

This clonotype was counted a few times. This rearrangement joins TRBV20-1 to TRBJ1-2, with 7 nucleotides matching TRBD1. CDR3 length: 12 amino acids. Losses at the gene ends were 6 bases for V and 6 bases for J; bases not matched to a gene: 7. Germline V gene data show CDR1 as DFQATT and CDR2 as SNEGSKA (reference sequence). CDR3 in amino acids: CSAPGQADGYTF. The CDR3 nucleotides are TGCAGTGCGCCTGGACAGGCTGATGGCTACACCTTC.

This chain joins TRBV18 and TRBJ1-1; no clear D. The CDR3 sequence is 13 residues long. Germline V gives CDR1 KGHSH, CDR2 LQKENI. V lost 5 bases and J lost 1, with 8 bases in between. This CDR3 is CASSGTPNTEAFF. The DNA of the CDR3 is TGTGCCAGCTCAGGAACACCGAACACTGAAGCTTTCTTT.

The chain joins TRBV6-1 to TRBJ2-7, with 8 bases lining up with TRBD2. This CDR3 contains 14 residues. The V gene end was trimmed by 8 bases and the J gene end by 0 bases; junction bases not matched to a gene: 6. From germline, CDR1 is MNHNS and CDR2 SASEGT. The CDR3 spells CASYSGDSSYEQYF. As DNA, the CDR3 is TGTGCCAGCTATAGCGGGGATAGCTCCTACGAGCAGTACTTC.

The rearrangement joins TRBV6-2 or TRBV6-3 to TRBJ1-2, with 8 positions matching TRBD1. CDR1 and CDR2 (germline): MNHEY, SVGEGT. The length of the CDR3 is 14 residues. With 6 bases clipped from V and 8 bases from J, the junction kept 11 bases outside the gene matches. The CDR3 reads CASRAGDRPLGYTF. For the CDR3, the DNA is TGTGCCAGCAGGGCCGGGGACAGGCCCTTGGGCTACACCTTC.

The CDR3 DNA follows: TGTGCCAGCAGCTATCCCTCGGCCGAGCAGTACTTC. Residues: CASSYPSAEQYF. V gene TRBV13 combines with J gene TRBJ2-7, with D unclear. Germline CDR1 reads PRHDT; CDR2 reads FYEKMQ (reference sequence). CDR3 length: 12 amino acids. V was cut by 4 bases and J by 6 bases, with 10 bases left in between.

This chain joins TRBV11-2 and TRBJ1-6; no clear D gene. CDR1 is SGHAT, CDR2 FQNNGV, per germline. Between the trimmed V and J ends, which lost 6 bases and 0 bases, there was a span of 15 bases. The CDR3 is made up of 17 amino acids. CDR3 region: CASSRTVTSSYNSPLHF. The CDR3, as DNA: TGTGCCAGCAGTCGAACAGTGACGAGCTCCTATAATTCACCCCTCCACTTT. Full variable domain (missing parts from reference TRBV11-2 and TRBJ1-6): EAGVAQSPRYKIIEKRQSVAFWCNPISGHATLYWYQQILGQGPKLLIQFQNNGVVDDSQLPKDRFSAERLKGVDSTLKIQPAKLEDSAVYLCASSRTVTSSYNSPLHFGNGTRLTVT.

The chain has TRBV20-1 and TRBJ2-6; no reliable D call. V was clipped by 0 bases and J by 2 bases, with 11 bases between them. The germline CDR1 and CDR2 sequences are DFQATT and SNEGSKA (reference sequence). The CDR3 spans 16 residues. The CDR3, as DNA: TGCAGTGCTAGAGATTTCCAGTCGACTGGGGCCAACGTCCTGACTTTC. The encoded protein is CSARDFQSTGANVLTF.

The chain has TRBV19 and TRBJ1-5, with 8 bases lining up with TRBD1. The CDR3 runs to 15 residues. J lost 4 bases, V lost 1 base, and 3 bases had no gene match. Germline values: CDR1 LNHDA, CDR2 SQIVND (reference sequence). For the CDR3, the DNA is TGTGCCAGTAGTATAGGCAGGGGGCCGAATCAGCCCCAGCATTTT. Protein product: CASSIGRGPNQPQHF.

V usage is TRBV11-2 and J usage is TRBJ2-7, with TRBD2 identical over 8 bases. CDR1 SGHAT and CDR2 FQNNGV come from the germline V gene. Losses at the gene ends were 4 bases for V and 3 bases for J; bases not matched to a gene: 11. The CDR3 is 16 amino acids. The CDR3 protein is CASSSPRTGGLYEQYF. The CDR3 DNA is TGTGCCAGCAGCTCCCCCCGGACGGGGGGGCTCTACGAGCAGTACTTC. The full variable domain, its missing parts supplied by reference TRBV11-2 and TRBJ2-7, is EAGVAQSPRYKIIEKRQSVAFWCNPISGHATLYWYQQILGQGPKLLIQFQNNGVVDDSQLPKDRFSAERLKGVDSTLKIQPAKLEDSAVYLCASSSPRTGGLYEQYFGPGTRLTVT.

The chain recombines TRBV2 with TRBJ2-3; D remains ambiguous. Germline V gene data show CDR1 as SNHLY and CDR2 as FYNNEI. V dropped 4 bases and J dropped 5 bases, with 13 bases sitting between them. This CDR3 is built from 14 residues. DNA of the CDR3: TGTGCCAGCAGTGTGCGGACCCGCGGAGATACGCAGTATTTT. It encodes CASSVRTRGDTQYF.

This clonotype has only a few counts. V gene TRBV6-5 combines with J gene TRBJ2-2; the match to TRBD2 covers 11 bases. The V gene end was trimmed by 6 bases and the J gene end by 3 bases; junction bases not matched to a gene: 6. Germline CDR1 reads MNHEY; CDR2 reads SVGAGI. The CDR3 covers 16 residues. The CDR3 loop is CASRPLAGGYTGELFF. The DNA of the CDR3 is TGTGCCAGCAGACCGCTAGCGGGGGGATACACCGGGGAGCTGTTTTTT.

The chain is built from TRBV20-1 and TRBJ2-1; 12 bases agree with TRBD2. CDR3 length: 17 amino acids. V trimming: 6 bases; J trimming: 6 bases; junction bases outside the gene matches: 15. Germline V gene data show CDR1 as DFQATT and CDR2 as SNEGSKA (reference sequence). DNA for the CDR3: TGCAGTGCCCAGAGATGGGTGGTGACTAGCGGGGGCAATGAGCAGTTCTTC. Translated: CSAQRWVVTSGGNEQFF.